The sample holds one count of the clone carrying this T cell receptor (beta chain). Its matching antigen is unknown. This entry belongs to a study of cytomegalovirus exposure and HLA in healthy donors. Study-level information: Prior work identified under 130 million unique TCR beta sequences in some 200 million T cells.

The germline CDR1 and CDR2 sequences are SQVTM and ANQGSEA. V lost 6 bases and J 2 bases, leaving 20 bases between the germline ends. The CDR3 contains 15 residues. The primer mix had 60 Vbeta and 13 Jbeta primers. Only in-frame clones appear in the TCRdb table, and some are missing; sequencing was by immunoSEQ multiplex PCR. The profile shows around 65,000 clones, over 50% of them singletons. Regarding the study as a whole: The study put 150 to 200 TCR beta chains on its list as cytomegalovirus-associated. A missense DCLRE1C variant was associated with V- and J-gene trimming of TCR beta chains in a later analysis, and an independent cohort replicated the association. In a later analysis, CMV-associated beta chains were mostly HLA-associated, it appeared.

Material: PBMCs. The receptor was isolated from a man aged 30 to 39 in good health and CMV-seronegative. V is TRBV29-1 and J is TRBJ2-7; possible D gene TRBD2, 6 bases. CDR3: CSVRSEGGEAYEQYF. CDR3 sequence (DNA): TGCAGCGTCCGATCCGAGGGCGGGGAAGCCTACGAGCAGTACTTC.